Below are 16 T cell receptor beta chains sequenced from a single sample in a study of T cells after posttransplantation cyclophosphamide. Profiling relied on immunoSEQ multiplex PCR, and the TCRdb table lists in-frame clones only, not all of them. Among roughly 30,000 clones listed, roughly 89% were seen once. The sequenced sample was PBMCs. These TCRs come from a woman in her thirties or forties with a blood cancer, CMV-positive, and with a related stem cell donor.

The V call is TRBV6-1, the J call TRBJ1-1; TRBD1 agrees at 9 bases. This CDR3 comprises 15 residues. V lost 5 bases to trimming and J lost 4 bases; unmatched junction nucleotides: 8. CDR1 and CDR2 from the germline V gene are MNHNS and SASEGT. The CDR3 is CASSLPGQGSTEAFF. The CDR3, as DNA: TGTGCCAGCAGTCTCCCGGGACAGGGCAGCACTGAAGCTTTCTTT.

This clone has just one count. The V gene is TRBV9, the J gene TRBJ1-2, with D maybe TRBD1 (5 bases). There are 13 residues in the CDR3. V gave up 0 bases and J gave up 6 bases, with 9 bases separating them. The germline V gene has CDR1 SGDLS and CDR2 YYNGEE. The chain's CDR3 is CASSVDTGDGYTF. For the CDR3, the DNA is TGTGCCAGCAGCGTAGACACAGGCGATGGCTACACCTTC.

V gene TRBV4-1 combines with J gene TRBJ2-6; 8 nucleotides agree with TRBD1. The CDR3 extends over 16 amino acids. V lost 4 bases, J lost 4 bases, and 6 bases stayed unmatched. Germline V lookup: CDR1 MGHRA, CDR2 YSYEKL. Here the CDR3 DNA reads TGCGCCAGCAGCCCTCAGGGGGCGCGAGGGGCCAACGTCCTGACTTTC. This sequence encodes CASSPQGARGANVLTF.

This clone is categorized as medium-sized. The chain links TRBV19 to TRBJ1-1, with TRBD1 as a possible D gene (5 bases). Germline V gene lookup returns CDR1 LNHDA and CDR2 SQIVND (reference sequence). Trimming cost V 7 bases and J 1 base, with 7 bases left between them. The CDR3 covers 12 residues. CDR3 bases: TGTGCCAGTAATCAGGGGAACACTGAAGCTTTCTTT. The encoded protein is CASNQGNTEAFF.

This sequence joins TRBV10-1 and TRBJ2-2; 7 bases fit TRBD2. The trim removed 4 bases at V and 6 bases at J, leaving 5 bases unmatched. The CDR3 extends over 14 amino acids. Germline V gives CDR1 WNHNN, CDR2 SYGVQD (reference sequence). The CDR3 loop is CASSAATSPGELFF. The DNA for the CDR3 is TGCGCCAGCAGTGCCGCGACTAGCCCCGGGGAGCTGTTTTTT.

In DNA form, the CDR3 reads TGCGCCAGCAGCCAAGATAGCGGGGGGGCCTGGAAGACCCAGTACTTC. This gives the protein CASSQDSGGAWKTQYF. This rearrangement joins TRBV4-1 to TRBJ2-5, with 11 nucleotides matching TRBD2. The CDR3 totals 16 residues. CDR1 and CDR2 from the germline V gene are MGHRA and YSYEKL. The V and J ends lost 0 bases and 6 bases, in that order; junction bases with no gene match: 6.

The V call is TRBV5-1, the J call TRBJ2-7, with a possible D match to TRBD1 (6 bases). The CDR3 runs 15 residues. V was clipped by 7 bases and J by 2 bases, with 19 bases between them. Germline V lookup: CDR1 SGHRS, CDR2 YFSETQ. The CDR3 region is CASRQDTGQAYEQYF. CDR3 bases: TGCGCCAGCCGACAAGATACGGGACAAGCCTACGAGCAGTACTTC.

The J gene is TRBJ1-2, the V gene TRBV7-2, with 12 bases that match TRBD1. This CDR3 comprises 18 residues. In germline, CDR1 is SGHTA, CDR2 FQGNSA. Trimming at V came to 2 bases and at J to 6 bases, leaving 13 bases not matched to a gene. Here the CDR3 reads CASSLNPVRDRGRDGYTF. CDR3 DNA: TGTGCCAGCAGCTTAAACCCGGTGCGGGACAGGGGGCGGGATGGCTACACCTTC.

V gene TRBV6-5 combines with J gene TRBJ2-3; 8 bases map to TRBD2. This CDR3 is built from 14 residues. The germline V gene has CDR1 MNHEY and CDR2 SVGAGI. The V segment lost 6 bases and the J segment 6 bases; nucleotides outside the gene matches: 8. The CDR3 spells CASSKPGGLDTQYF. CDR3 in DNA: TGTGCCAGCAGCAAACCGGGGGGGCTGGATACGCAGTATTTT.

The V and J genes are TRBV6-4 and TRBJ2-1, with 9 bases aligning to TRBD2. Germline V gene data show CDR1 as MRHNA and CDR2 as SNTAGT. The CDR3 covers 16 residues. Trimming at V came to 0 bases and at J to 6 bases, leaving 6 bases not matched to a gene. The CDR3 nucleotides are TGTGCCAGCAGTGACTCGGGCGGGGGGGCTCGCAATGAGCAGTTCTTC. It translates to CASSDSGGGARNEQFF.

This clone was counted a single time. The chain links TRBV18 to TRBJ2-1, with 14 bases matching TRBD2. This CDR3 spans 15 amino acids. The V gene's germline CDR1 is KGHSH and CDR2 LQKENI. V gave up 1 base and J gave up 8 bases; unmatched junction bases: 1. The CDR3: CASSPLTSGGDEQFF. The CDR3 DNA follows: TGTGCCAGCTCACCACTGACTAGCGGGGGGGATGAGCAGTTCTTC.

The gene calls are TRBV15 and TRBJ2-7, with 12 bases that match TRBD1. This CDR3 spans 14 amino acids. V was pared by 3 bases and J by 6 bases, with 3 bases of the junction left unmatched. From germline, CDR1 is LNHNV and CDR2 YYDKDF (reference sequence). CDR3 amino acids: CATSRGTGGFEQYF. The CDR3 DNA follows: TGTGCCACCAGCAGGGGGACAGGGGGCTTCGAGCAGTACTTC.

In its sample, this clone was seen a few times. The chain links TRBV6-5 to TRBJ1-5, with a possible D match to TRBD1 (6 bases). CDR1 is MNHEY and CDR2 is SVGAGI in the germline V gene. V was clipped by 0 bases and J by 4 bases, with 10 bases between them. The CDR3 is 15 residues long. In DNA form, the CDR3 reads TGTGCCAGCAGTTACTCGAGGGGGAATAATCAGCCCCAGCATTTT. This sequence encodes CASSYSRGNNQPQHF.

J is TRBJ2-3 and V is TRBV5-1; tentatively, D is TRBD2 (6 bases). With 0 bases removed from V and 3 bases from J, the gap between germline ends came to 14 bases. The CDR3 is made up of 16 amino acids. Looked up from germline, CDR1 is SGHRS and CDR2 is YFSETQ. The CDR3: CASSLAPSGGTDTQYF. The CDR3 DNA reads as TGCGCCAGCAGCTTGGCCCCGAGTGGGGGGACAGATACGCAGTATTTT.

The V call is TRBV2, the J call TRBJ1-3; D remains unclear. Trimming cost V 6 bases and J 4 bases, with 13 bases left between them. Per germline, CDR1 SNHLY and CDR2 FYNNEI. The CDR3 consists of 14 residues. CDR3: CASSPSPEGNTIYF. The CDR3 DNA reads TGTGCCAGCAGCCCCTCCCCAGAAGGAAACACCATATATTTT.

The rearrangement joins TRBV27 to TRBJ1-3, with D perhaps TRBD1 (6 bases). Germline CDR1 and CDR2: MNHEY and SMNVEV (reference sequence). V was trimmed by 2 bases and J by 8 bases, leaving 10 bases between them. This CDR3 is built from 13 residues. The chain's CDR3 is CASSLRGGDTIYF. The CDR3 coding sequence is TGTGCCAGCAGTTTAAGGGGGGGGGACACCATATATTTT.